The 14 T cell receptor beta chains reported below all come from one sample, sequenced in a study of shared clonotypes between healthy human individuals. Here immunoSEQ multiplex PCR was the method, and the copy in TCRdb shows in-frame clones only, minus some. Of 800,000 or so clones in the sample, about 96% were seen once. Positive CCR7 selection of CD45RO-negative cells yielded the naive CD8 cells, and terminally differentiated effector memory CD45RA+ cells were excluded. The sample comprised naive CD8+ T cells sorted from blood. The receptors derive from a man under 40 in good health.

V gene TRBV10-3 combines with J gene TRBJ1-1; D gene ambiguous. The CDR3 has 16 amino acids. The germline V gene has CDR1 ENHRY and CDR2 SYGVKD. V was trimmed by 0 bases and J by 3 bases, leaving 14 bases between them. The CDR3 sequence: CAISESLAAIDTEAFF. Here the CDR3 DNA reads TGTGCCATCAGTGAGTCCCTGGCAGCCATTGACACTGAAGCTTTCTTT.

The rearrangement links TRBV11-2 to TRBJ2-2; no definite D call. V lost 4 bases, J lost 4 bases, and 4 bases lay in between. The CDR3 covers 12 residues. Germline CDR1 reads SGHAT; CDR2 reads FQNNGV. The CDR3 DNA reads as TGTGCCAGCAGCTCAGTCACCGGGGAGCTGTTTTTT. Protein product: CASSSVTGELFF.

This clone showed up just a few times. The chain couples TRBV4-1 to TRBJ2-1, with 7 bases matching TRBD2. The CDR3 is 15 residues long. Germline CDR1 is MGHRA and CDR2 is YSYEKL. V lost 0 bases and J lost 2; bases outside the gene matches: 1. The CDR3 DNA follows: TGCGCCAGCAGCCAAGACGGGGGGACCTACAATGAGCAGTTCTTC. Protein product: CASSQDGGTYNEQFF.

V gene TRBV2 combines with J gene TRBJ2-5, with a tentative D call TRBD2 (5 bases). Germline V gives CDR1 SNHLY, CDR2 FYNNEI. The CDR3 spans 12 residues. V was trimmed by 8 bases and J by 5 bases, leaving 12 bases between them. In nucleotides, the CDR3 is TGTGCCAGCCTAGCTAGCCGGGAGACCCAGTACTTC. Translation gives CASLASRETQYF.

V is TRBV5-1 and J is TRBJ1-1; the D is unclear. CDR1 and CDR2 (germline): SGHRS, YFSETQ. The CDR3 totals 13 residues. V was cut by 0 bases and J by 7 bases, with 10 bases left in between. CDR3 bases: TGCGCCAGCAGCTTGGCCTCTGCGCTTGAAGCTTTCTTT. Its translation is CASSLASALEAFF.

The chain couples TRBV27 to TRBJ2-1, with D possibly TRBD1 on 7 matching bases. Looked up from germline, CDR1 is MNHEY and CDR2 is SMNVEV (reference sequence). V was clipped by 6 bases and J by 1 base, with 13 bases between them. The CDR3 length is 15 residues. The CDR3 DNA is TGTGCCAGCAGCCGGGGGACAGATTCCTACAATGAGCAGTTCTTC. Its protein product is CASSRGTDSYNEQFF.

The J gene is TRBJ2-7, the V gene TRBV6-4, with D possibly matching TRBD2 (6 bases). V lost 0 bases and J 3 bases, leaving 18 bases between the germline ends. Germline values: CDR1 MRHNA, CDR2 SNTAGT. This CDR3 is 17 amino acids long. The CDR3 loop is CASSDSDRWRANYEQYF. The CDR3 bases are TGTGCCAGCAGTGACTCTGATAGGTGGAGGGCGAACTACGAGCAGTACTTC.

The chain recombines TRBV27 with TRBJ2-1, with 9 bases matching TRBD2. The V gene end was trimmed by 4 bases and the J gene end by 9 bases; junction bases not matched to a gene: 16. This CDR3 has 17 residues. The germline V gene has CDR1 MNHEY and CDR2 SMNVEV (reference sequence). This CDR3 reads CASSYQREALRGGEQFF. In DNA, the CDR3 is TGTGCCAGCAGTTACCAGCGGGAGGCTCTGAGGGGGGGTGAGCAGTTCTTC.

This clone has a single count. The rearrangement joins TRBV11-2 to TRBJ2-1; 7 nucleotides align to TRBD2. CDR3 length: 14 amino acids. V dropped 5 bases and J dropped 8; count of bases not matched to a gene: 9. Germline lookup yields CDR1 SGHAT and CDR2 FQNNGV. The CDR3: CASSPGGSLYEQFF. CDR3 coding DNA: TGTGCCAGCAGCCCAGGCGGGAGTCTCTATGAGCAGTTCTTC.

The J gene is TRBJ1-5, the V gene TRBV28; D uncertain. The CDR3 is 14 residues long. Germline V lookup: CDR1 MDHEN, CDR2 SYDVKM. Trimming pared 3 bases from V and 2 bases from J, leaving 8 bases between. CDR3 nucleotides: TGTGCCAGCAGTTTCTTGGAGGGCAATCAGCCCCAGCATTTT. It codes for CASSFLEGNQPQHF.

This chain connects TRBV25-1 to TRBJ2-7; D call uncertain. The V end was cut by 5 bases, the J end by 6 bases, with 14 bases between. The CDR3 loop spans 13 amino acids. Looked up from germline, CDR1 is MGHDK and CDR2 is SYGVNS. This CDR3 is CASSSPPGAEQYF. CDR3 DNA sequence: TGTGCCAGCAGTTCCCCTCCGGGCGCCGAGCAGTACTTC.

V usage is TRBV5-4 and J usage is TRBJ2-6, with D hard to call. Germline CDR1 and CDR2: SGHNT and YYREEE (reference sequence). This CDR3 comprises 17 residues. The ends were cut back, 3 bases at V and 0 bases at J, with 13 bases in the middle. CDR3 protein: CASSSPGLSSGANVLTF. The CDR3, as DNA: TGTGCCAGCAGCTCCCCGGGCCTTAGCTCTGGGGCCAACGTCCTGACTTTC.

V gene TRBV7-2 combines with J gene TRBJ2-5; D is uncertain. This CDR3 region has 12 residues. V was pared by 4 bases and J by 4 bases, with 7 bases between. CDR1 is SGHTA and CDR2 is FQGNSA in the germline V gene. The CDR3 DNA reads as TGTGCCAGCAGCTACTTGCCAGAGACCCAGTACTTC. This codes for CASSYLPETQYF.

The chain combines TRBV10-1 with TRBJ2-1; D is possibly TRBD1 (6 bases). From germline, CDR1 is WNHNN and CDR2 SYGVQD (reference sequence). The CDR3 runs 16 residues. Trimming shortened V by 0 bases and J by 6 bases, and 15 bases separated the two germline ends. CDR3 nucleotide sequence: TGCGCCAGCAGTGAGTCTGGGACACGGCTGGCCAATGAGCAGTTCTTC. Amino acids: CASSESGTRLANEQFF.